These 16 T cell receptor beta chains share one sample of origin, sequenced in a study of T-cell memory formation after mild COVID-19. One entry per CDR3 protein, called by TCRdb with MiXCR from the 5' RACE reads. The data hold approximately 340,000 distinct CDR3 sequences, with roughly 13% observed a single time. Sequencing used PBMCs or a T cell subset sorted from them (not recorded which). The receptors come from a man younger than 35 who had mild COVID-19 (a few samples of this study predate the infection). Cell type and time point are not known.

In its sample, this clonotype was seen many times. The CDR3 sequence is CASGRPGGGTDTQYF. The CDR3 bases are TGTGCCAGCGGGAGACCAGGCGGGGGCACAGATACGCAGTATTTT. This chain connects TRBV12-3 or TRBV12-4 to TRBJ2-3, with D perhaps TRBD2 (6 bases). Trimming removed 8 bases from V and 1 base from J, with 16 bases in between. The CDR3 sequence is 15 residues long.

The rearrangement links TRBV7-9 to TRBJ2-7; 7 bases line up with TRBD1. The CDR3 has 14 amino acids. Looked up from germline, CDR1 is SEHNR and CDR2 is FQNEAQ (reference sequence). The V and J ends lost 1 base and 6 bases, in that order; junction bases with no gene match: 6. The CDR3 DNA reads TGTGCCAGCAGCTTAGATAAGGGGGCCGGCGAGCAGTACTTC. This gives the protein CASSLDKGAGEQYF.

The CDR3, as DNA: TGCGCCAGCAGCTACCGGGACAGGGGTTTTGAGACCCAGTACTTC. Residues: CASSYRDRGFETQYF. The rearrangement links TRBV5-1 to TRBJ2-5; 10 bases are shared with TRBD1. The ends lost 3 bases at V and 5 bases at J; junction bases unmatched: 7. Germline assignment: CDR1 SGHRS and CDR2 YFSETQ. CDR3 length: 15 residues.

The sample holds a few counts of this clonotype. CDR3 in amino acids: CASSVREVNYGYTF. The CDR3 bases are TGTGCCAGCAGCGTAAGAGAAGTAAACTATGGCTACACCTTC. This chain connects TRBV9 to TRBJ1-2, with D uncertain. The germline V gene encodes CDR1 SGDLS and CDR2 YYNGEE. V was shortened by 1 base and J by 2 bases, with 9 bases between the two germline ends. CDR3 length: 14 residues.

A few counts support this clonotype. This sequence joins TRBV2 and TRBJ1-2, with D unclear. This CDR3 region has 14 residues. Trimming took off 6 bases at V and 4 bases at J, with 15 bases between the two ends. CDR1 and CDR2 from the germline V gene are SNHLY and FYNNEI. The CDR3 bases are TGTGCCAGCAGCGGTACCAGGCTATTCTATGGCTACACCTTC. Amino acids: CASSGTRLFYGYTF.

This clonotype was seen ten or more times. This rearrangement joins TRBV7-8 to TRBJ2-1; TRBD2 is a possible D gene (6 bases). The germline V gene encodes CDR1 SGHVS and CDR2 FQNEAQ. CDR3 length: 16 residues. V shed 1 base and J shed 5 bases, with 15 bases lying between them. CDR3 DNA sequence: TGTGCCAGCAGCTTAGTCGCCGGGGGTTCCGACAATGAGCAGTTCTTC. Translating gives CASSLVAGGSDNEQFF.

This clonotype was observed at least ten times. V usage is TRBV5-1 and J usage is TRBJ2-5; a weak D match, TRBD2 (6 bases). Germline loops: CDR1 SGHRS, CDR2 YFSETQ. With 4 bases removed from V and 4 bases from J, the gap between germline ends came to 11 bases. The CDR3 consists of 13 residues. In nucleotides, the CDR3 is TGCGCCAGCAGCCCGGGGACTGCAGAGACCCAGTACTTC. This translates into CASSPGTAETQYF.

This clonotype was counted between two and nine times. The chain uses TRBV6-5 and TRBJ2-1; 10 bases align to TRBD2. The CDR3 is 15 residues long. Germline values: CDR1 MNHEY, CDR2 SVGAGI. V lost 5 bases and J lost 2; bases outside the gene matches: 3. The chain's CDR3 is CASSVSGGTYNEQFF. The CDR3, as DNA: TGTGCCAGCAGTGTTAGCGGGGGGACCTACAATGAGCAGTTCTTC.

Only a few counts were recorded for this clonotype. This chain joins TRBV28 and TRBJ2-2, with a possible D match to TRBD1 (7 bases). This CDR3 contains 14 residues. Germline-derived CDR1 and CDR2 are MDHEN and SYDVKM. V was trimmed by 5 bases and J by 5 bases, leaving 12 bases between them. CDR3 coding DNA: TGTGCCAGCAGTGGCCCAGGGGGGACCGGGGAGCTGTTTTTT. Protein: CASSGPGGTGELFF.

V gene TRBV29-1 combines with J gene TRBJ2-1, with D hard to call. Germline V gives CDR1 SQVTM, CDR2 ANQGSEA. V shed 5 bases and J shed 10 bases, with 9 bases lying between them. CDR3 length: 10 residues. The CDR3 here is CSVLRVEQFF. The CDR3 DNA sequence: TGCAGCGTTCTACGTGTCGAGCAGTTCTTC.

The rearrangement uses TRBV28 and TRBJ1-1; 9 bases agree with TRBD1. J was trimmed by 3 bases and V by 2 bases; bases with no gene match: 10. This CDR3 comprises 17 residues. Germline loops: CDR1 MDHEN, CDR2 SYDVKM. In DNA, the CDR3 is TGTGCCAGCAGTTTAGGGACAGGGATTGAGGTCCACACTGAAGCTTTCTTT. Protein product: CASSLGTGIEVHTEAFF.

This clonotype appeared many times. This chain connects TRBV28 to TRBJ1-5, with D maybe TRBD1 (5 bases). The CDR3 covers 18 residues. Per germline, CDR1 MDHEN and CDR2 SYDVKM. Trimming cost V 6 bases and J 1 base, with 22 bases left between them. This chain's CDR3 is CASSEFAGYRDSNQPQHF. CDR3 in DNA: TGTGCCAGCAGCGAGTTTGCGGGCTACCGGGACAGCAATCAGCCCCAGCATTTT. The complete variable domain, with remaining parts taken from reference TRBV28 and TRBJ1-5, reads DVKVTQSSRYLVKRTGEKVFLECVQDMDHENMFWYRQDPGLGLRLIYFSYDVKMKEKGDIPEGYSVSREKKERFSLILESASTNQTSMYLCASSEFAGYRDSNQPQHFGDGTRLSIL.

This sequence joins TRBV7-9 and TRBJ2-5; 9 bases fit TRBD2. CDR3 length: 15 residues. With 5 bases clipped from V and 2 bases from J, the junction kept 6 bases outside the gene matches. Germline CDR1 and CDR2: SEHNR and FQNEAQ (reference sequence). The CDR3 region is CASSGSGGEQETQYF. CDR3 nucleotides: TGTGCCAGCAGCGGTAGCGGGGGCGAACAAGAGACCCAGTACTTC.

The chain recombines TRBV10-3 with TRBJ2-5; TRBD2 agrees at 11 bases. The CDR3 runs 17 residues. The germline V gene encodes CDR1 ENHRY and CDR2 SYGVKD. V trimming: 4 bases; J trimming: 0 bases; junction bases outside the gene matches: 7. The CDR3 DNA reads TGTGCCATCAGTGGAATTAGCGGGGGGGTATACCAAGAGACCCAGTACTTC. Protein product: CAISGISGGVYQETQYF.

This clonotype was seen a few times. The chain uses TRBV7-3 and TRBJ1-1, with a weak D call TRBD1 (6 bases). The germline V gene has CDR1 SGHTA and CDR2 FQGTGA. This CDR3 region has 16 residues. Trimming stripped 2 bases from V and 4 bases from J, with 17 bases between. The CDR3 DNA sequence: TGTGCCAGCAGCTTAGAGTCTGGGGGGCTTGGCACTGAAGCTTTCTTT. Translating it yields CASSLESGGLGTEAFF.

In its sample, this clonotype was seen a few times. The chain combines TRBV18 with TRBJ2-7; 8 nucleotides line up with TRBD1. The CDR3 runs 15 residues. Germline lookup yields CDR1 KGHSH and CDR2 LQKENI. V shed 3 bases and J 2 bases; nucleotides not matched to a gene: 6. In DNA form, the CDR3 reads TGTGCCAGCTCACCGACGACAGGGGAGGCCTACGAGCAGTACTTC. Translating it yields CASSPTTGEAYEQYF.